This TCR beta chain was obtained from a study of PD-1 blockade in classical Hodgkin lymphoma. Libraries were prepared by immunoSEQ multiplex PCR; TCRdb keeps only in-frame clonotypes and omits some of them. This sample has roughly 8,000 clones, with about 86% found just once. There was relapse after autologous stem cell transplantation in every patient, and there was variation in brentuximab vedotin exposure. The CDR3 contains 17 residues. CDR1 SGHAT and CDR2 FQNNGV come from the germline V gene. V lost 2 bases and J lost 7; bases outside the gene matches: 14. The source material was peripheral blood mononuclear cells (PBMCs), sampled at baseline. The V and J genes are TRBV11-2 and TRBJ2-5; 9 positions match TRBD2. The TCR was taken from a human donor with classical Hodgkin lymphoma. The CDR3 region has the DNA TGTGCCAGCAGCTTAACAACAGGGACTAGCTCCTCCGGGACCCAGTACTTC. Residues: CASSLTTGTSSSGTQYF.